This TCR beta chain was observed in a study of cytomegalovirus exposure and HLA in healthy donors. Healthy bone marrow donors made up the donors. The PCR used 60 Vbeta and 13 Jbeta primers. Sequencing was performed with immunoSEQ multiplex PCR; in TCRdb, only in-frame clones are kept and a portion is missing. The profile shows some 170,000 clones, roughly 80% of them singletons. V shed 1 base and J shed 1 base, with 11 bases lying between them. The length of the CDR3 is 14 residues. Germline CDR1 is SQVTM and CDR2 is ANQGSEA. On this clone: Its antigen remains unknown.

General observations from the study: TRBV6-2, TRBV6-3 and other indistinguishable V segments were excluded. Testing in vitro showed a few CMV-associated chains specific for CMV antigens.

The specimen sequenced was PBMCs. This receptor was taken from a female donor in good health and CMV-seronegative. The rearrangement uses TRBV29-1 and TRBJ2-7; a possible D gene is TRBD1 (6 bases). The CDR3 reads CSVEGGPGSYEQYF. Here the CDR3 DNA reads TGCAGCGTTGAAGGGGGGCCGGGTTCCTACGAGCAGTACTTC.